This entry concerns a single T cell receptor (beta chain). What it binds is unknown. The CDR3 carries no conserved terminal phenylalanine or tryptophan, so it likely arises from a read error. The data stem from a study of T cell repertoires in cytomegalovirus infection. Study at large: CMV epitopes in the study were HLA-C-restricted (recently identified) and HLA-B-restricted (well studied). Evidence of both CMV infection and a matching HLA type came from public TCR beta signatures. Whole-study results and caveats: Identification of carriers of CMV plus the relevant HLA was performed using cumulative public TCR beta family frequency. The ex vivo response was dominated by HLA-C-restricted CMV-specific TCR beta clonotypes.

From the reads, TCRdb called clonotypes with MiXCR, one entry per CDR3 protein. The sample carries about 770,000 distinct CDR3 sequences, under 35% recorded once. Germline lookup yields CDR1 SGHNT and CDR2 YYREEE (reference sequence). The CDR3 loop spans 16 amino acids. With V trimmed by 0 bases and J by 2 bases, 8 bases remained unmatched. This TCR derives from a human donor in good health (CMV status not recorded). Some clones in this sample may be carry-over from other donors' samples. The sequencing used cultured CD8+ T cells from PBMCs, collected from culture after CMV antigen stimulation. The rearrangement uses TRBV5-4 and TRBJ2-7; 7 bases align to TRBD2. CDR3 protein: CASSLEGTGGTYEQYA. CDR3 DNA: TGTGCCAGCAGCTTGGAGGGAACGGGGGGTACCTACGAGCAGTACGCC.